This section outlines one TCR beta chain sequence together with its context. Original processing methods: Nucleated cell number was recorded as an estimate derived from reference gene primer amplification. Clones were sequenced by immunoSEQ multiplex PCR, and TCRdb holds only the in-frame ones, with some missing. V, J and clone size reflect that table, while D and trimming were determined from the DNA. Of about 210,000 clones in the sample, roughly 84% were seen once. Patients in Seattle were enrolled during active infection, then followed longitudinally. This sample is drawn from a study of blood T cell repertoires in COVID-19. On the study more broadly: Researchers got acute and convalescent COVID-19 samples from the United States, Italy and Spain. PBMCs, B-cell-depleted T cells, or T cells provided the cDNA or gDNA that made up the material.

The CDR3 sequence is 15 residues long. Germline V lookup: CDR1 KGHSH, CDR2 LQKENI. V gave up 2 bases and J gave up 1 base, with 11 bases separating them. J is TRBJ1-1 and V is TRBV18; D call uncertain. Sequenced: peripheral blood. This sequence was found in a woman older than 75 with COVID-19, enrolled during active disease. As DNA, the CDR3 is TGTGCCAGCTCACCAATAGGAGGAGGGAACACTGAAGCTTTCTTT. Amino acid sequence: CASSPIGGGNTEAFF.